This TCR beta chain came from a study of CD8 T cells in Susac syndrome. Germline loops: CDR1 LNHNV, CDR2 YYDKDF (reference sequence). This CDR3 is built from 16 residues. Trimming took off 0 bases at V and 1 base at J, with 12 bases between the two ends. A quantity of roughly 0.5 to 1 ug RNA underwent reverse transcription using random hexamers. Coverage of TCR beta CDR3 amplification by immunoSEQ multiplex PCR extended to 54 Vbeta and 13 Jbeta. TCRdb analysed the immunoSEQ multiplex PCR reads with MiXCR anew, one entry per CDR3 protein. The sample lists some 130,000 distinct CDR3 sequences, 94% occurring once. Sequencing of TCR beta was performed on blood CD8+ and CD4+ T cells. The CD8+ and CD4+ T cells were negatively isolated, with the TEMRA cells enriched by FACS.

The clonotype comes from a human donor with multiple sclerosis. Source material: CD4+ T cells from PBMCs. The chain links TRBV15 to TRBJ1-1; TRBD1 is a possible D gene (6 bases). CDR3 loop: CATSRDLTGQNTEAFF. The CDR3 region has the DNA TGTGCCACCAGCAGAGATCTAACAGGGCAGAACACTGAAGCTTTCTTT.